The 26 T cell receptor beta chains given below trace back to one sample, sequenced in a study of monozygotic twins with inflammatory bowel disease. TCRdb processed the 5' RACE reads again and assigns one entry to each CDR3 protein, with no DNA. The sample's table shows some 300,000 distinct CDR3 sequences. Sequenced input: blood. The receptor set was obtained from a human donor with ulcerative colitis or Crohn's disease, or a healthy co-twin of an affected twin (not recorded which).

This chain's CDR3 is CASSLARADEAFF. The chain links TRBV5-4 to TRBJ1-1. The CDR3 covers 13 residues. The germline V gene has CDR1 SGHNT and CDR2 YYREEE (reference sequence).

The chain is built from TRBV7-9 and TRBJ1-1. Germline CDR1 SEHNR, CDR2 FQNEAQ (reference sequence). The CDR3 extends over 13 amino acids. This chain's CDR3 is CASSAVGNTEAFF.

The rearrangement links TRBV20-1 to TRBJ2-2; TCRdb lists TRBD2, though no DNA is available to test this call. The length of the CDR3 is 15 residues. Germline CDR1 reads DFQATT; CDR2 reads SNEGSKA (reference sequence). Here the CDR3 reads CSAPAAGRNTGELFF.

The chain employs TRBV20-1 and TRBJ1-5. Germline V CDR1 and CDR2: DFQATT, SNEGSKA (reference sequence). The CDR3 contains 15 residues. The chain's CDR3 is CSASLADKVHQPQHF.

J is TRBJ1-5 and V is TRBV7-2. Germline V gene data show CDR1 as SGHTA and CDR2 as FQGNSA. The CDR3 totals 14 residues. CDR3 sequence: CASSRDTDLQPQHF.

V gene TRBV10-3 combines with J gene TRBJ2-5; the D call of TRBD1 rests on TCRdb alone, since no DNA is present to check it. This CDR3 is 12 amino acids long. Germline V gene sequence: CDR1 ENHRY, CDR2 SYGVKD. Here the CDR3 reads CAISGQDETQYF.

This sequence joins TRBV7-8 and TRBJ2-7; TCRdb names TRBD2, which stays unverified in the absence of DNA. Germline V CDR1 and CDR2: SGHVS, FQNEAQ. The CDR3 totals 13 residues. The CDR3 loop reads CASSLVLAYEQYF.

The chain employs TRBV5-1 and TRBJ2-1; TCRdb's assignment of TRBD1 cannot be checked, as there is no DNA. CDR1 and CDR2 (germline): SGHRS, YFSETQ. The CDR3 covers 16 residues. Here the CDR3 reads CASSLQGQGSYNEQFF.

The J gene is TRBJ2-3, the V gene TRBV11-2. The germline gives CDR1 SGHAT, CDR2 FQNNGV. This CDR3 comprises 15 residues. This CDR3 is CASSFRLVSTDTQYF. The variable domain in full, with the rest retrieved from reference TRBV11-2 and TRBJ2-3, is EAGVAQSPRYKIIEKRQSVAFWCNPISGHATLYWYQQILGQGPKLLIQFQNNGVVDDSQLPKDRFSAERLKGVDSTLKIQPAKLEDSAVYLCASSFRLVSTDTQYFGPGTRLTVL.

This chain connects TRBV25-1 to TRBJ2-3; the TCRdb D gene call, TRBD1, has no DNA to confirm it. Germline loops: CDR1 MGHDK, CDR2 SYGVNS. This CDR3 contains 13 residues. This chain's CDR3 is CASSVPGTDTQYF.

V gene TRBV9 combines with J gene TRBJ1-1. The CDR3 loop spans 15 amino acids. Germline-derived CDR1 and CDR2 are SGDLS and YYNGEE. CDR3 region: CASSPTKGGFAEAFF.

V and J are TRBV24-1 and TRBJ1-5; the TCRdb call, TRBD1, lacks DNA for checking. Germline CDR1 and CDR2: KGHDR and SFDVKD. The CDR3 length is 17 residues. The CDR3 here is CATSDTRQGATNQPQHF.

J is TRBJ1-4 and V is TRBV4-3. Germline V gene lookup returns CDR1 LGHNA and CDR2 YSLEER. CDR3 size: 15 residues. The CDR3 loop reads CASSPRLTTNEKLFF.

This sequence joins TRBV5-1 and TRBJ1-6. Germline loops: CDR1 SGHRS, CDR2 YFSETQ. The CDR3 totals 17 residues. The CDR3 reads CASSSIGRSSYNSPLHF.

The chain combines TRBV7-3 with TRBJ2-6; the D call from TCRdb, TRBD2, cannot be confirmed without DNA. In germline, CDR1 is SGHTA, CDR2 FQGTGA. This CDR3 spans 15 amino acids. CDR3 loop: CASSHLRSGANVLTF.

The chain is built from TRBV7-2 and TRBJ2-2; the D call of TRBD1 rests on TCRdb alone, since no DNA is present to check it. Germline lookup yields CDR1 SGHTA and CDR2 FQGNSA. The CDR3 sequence is 15 residues long. CDR3: CASTWDNRNTGELFF.

V gene TRBV11-2 combines with J gene TRBJ2-7; the D call of TRBD1 rests on TCRdb alone, since no DNA is present to check it. The germline gives CDR1 SGHAT, CDR2 FQNNGV. This CDR3 has 14 amino acids. This chain's CDR3 is CASSLWAATPEQYF.

The V and J genes are TRBV6-2 or TRBV6-3 and TRBJ1-5; TCRdb calls TRBD1, which cannot be checked without DNA. The CDR3 contains 16 residues. Germline-derived CDR1 and CDR2 are MNHEY and SVGEGT. The CDR3: CASSYFSGGSNQPQHF.

The V gene is TRBV10-3, the J gene TRBJ2-7. This CDR3 spans 14 amino acids. Germline assignment: CDR1 ENHRY and CDR2 SYGVKD. CDR3 amino acids: CAIRESGRPYEQYF.

V and J are TRBV5-6 and TRBJ2-7. From germline, CDR1 is SGHDT and CDR2 YYEEEE. The CDR3 is made up of 12 amino acids. The CDR3 spells CASSVNSYEQYF.

J is TRBJ1-4 and V is TRBV20-1; the D gene TCRdb calls, TRBD1, cannot be checked with no DNA. Looked up from germline, CDR1 is DFQATT and CDR2 is SNEGSKA (reference sequence). The CDR3 is 14 residues long. This chain's CDR3 is CSASELGTGEKLFF.

The chain couples TRBV24-1 to TRBJ2-3; absent DNA, TCRdb's TRBD1 call cannot be checked. The germline CDR1 and CDR2 sequences are KGHDR and SFDVKD. The CDR3 sequence is 17 residues long. CDR3: CATRSSYAGTTPDTQYF.

The J gene is TRBJ2-4, the V gene TRBV6-1; the D gene TCRdb calls, TRBD1, cannot be checked with no DNA. The germline V gene encodes CDR1 MNHNS and CDR2 SASEGT. CDR3 length: 13 amino acids. CDR3 sequence reads: CASSEWSHLTQYF.

The V and J genes are TRBV10-2 and TRBJ2-4. This CDR3 is built from 14 residues. Per germline, CDR1 WSHSY and CDR2 SAAADI. This CDR3 is CASSEPGAKNIQYF.

The chain links TRBV12-3 or TRBV12-4 to TRBJ2-2; the TCRdb call, TRBD1, lacks DNA for checking. This CDR3 comprises 16 residues. The CDR3 is CASSKKPGQSTGELFF.

The V and J genes are TRBV18 and TRBJ1-4; TCRdb calls TRBD1, which cannot be checked without DNA. The CDR3 sequence is 15 residues long. Germline V CDR1 and CDR2: KGHSH, LQKENI. CDR3 sequence reads: CASSEAGQGSEKLFF.